Below, one T cell receptor (beta chain) is given with its context. Its antigen is currently unknown. This entry belongs to a study of T cell responses to AZD1222 COVID-19 vaccine. Study summary: Combined were second doses at about 4 or about 12 weeks.

This CDR3 has 15 amino acids. Germline V gene lookup returns CDR1 SGHDN and CDR2 FVKESK. Unmatched junction bases numbered 0, after V lost 3 bases and J lost 3 bases. Libraries were prepared by immunoSEQ multiplex PCR; TCRdb keeps only in-frame clonotypes and omits some of them. The data contain some 120,000 clones, about 92% of them singletons. The study's findings and limits: The number of AZD1222 recipients seropositive at baseline was only 5 to 7.

The sequencing used peripheral blood, collected on day 0 of AZD1222 vaccination. The chain combines TRBV14 with TRBJ1-6; TRBD1 agrees at 9 bases. The source is an adult in good health. The CDR3 sequence: CASSQGQGYNSPLHF. CDR3 sequence (DNA): TGTGCCAGCAGCCAGGGACAGGGCTATAATTCACCCCTCCACTTT.